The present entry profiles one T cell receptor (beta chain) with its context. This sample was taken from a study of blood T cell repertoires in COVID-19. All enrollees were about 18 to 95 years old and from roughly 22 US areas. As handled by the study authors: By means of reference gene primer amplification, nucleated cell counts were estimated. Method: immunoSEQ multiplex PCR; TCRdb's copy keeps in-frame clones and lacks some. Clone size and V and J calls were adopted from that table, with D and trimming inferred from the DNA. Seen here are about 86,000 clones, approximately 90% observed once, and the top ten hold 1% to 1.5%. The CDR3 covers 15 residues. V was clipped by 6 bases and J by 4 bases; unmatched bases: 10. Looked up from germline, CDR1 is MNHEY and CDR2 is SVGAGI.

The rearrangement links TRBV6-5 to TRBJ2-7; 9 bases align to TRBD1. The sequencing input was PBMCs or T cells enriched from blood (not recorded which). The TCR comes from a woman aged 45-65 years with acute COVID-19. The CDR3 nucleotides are TGTGCCAGCAGACCCCGGGACAGGGTGTCTTACGAGCAGTACTTC. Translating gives CASRPRDRVSYEQYF.